These 28 T cell receptor beta chains came from one sample sequenced in a study of CD8 T cells in ankylosing spondylitis. The antigens of these receptors remain unknown. Using its own MiXCR run on the 5' RACE reads, TCRdb lists one record per CDR3 protein. Altogether about 540,000 distinct CDR3 sequences are present, roughly 12% being singletons, with the ten largest covering nearly 7%. General study points: A motif in TCR beta, a set of 8 or 9 highly homologous variants, appeared characteristic of ankylosing spondylitis blood.

Sequenced material: blood, either unsorted or a sorted T cell fraction (not recorded which). These receptors were taken from a male donor with ankylosing spondylitis.

The rearrangement links TRBV6-6 to TRBJ1-6; no definite D call. V was cut by 0 bases and J by 10 bases, with 7 bases left in between. The CDR3 totals 13 residues. In germline, CDR1 is MNHNY, CDR2 SVGAGI (reference sequence). Here the CDR3 reads CASSYSSGSPLHF. The CDR3 bases are TGTGCCAGCAGTTACTCGTCGGGCTCACCCCTCCACTTT.

This sequence joins TRBV11-2 and TRBJ2-1; perhaps TRBD2 as D (5 bases). V was cut by 2 bases and J by 4 bases, with 15 bases left in between. The CDR3 runs to 16 residues. Looked up from germline, CDR1 is SGHAT and CDR2 is FQNNGV. The CDR3 DNA is TGTGCCAGCAGCTTATTGAGGGCGGGCGCTTACAATGAGCAGTTCTTC. This encodes CASSLLRAGAYNEQFF.

This clonotype was observed a handful of times. The CDR3 sequence: CASSYSGRGPYNEQFF. CDR3 DNA sequence: TGTGCCAGCAGTTACTCGGGGCGGGGCCCCTACAATGAGCAGTTCTTC. This chain uses TRBV6-5 with TRBJ2-1; tentatively, D is TRBD2 (6 bases). CDR3 size: 16 residues. Germline V CDR1 and CDR2: MNHEY, SVGAGI. V was trimmed by 0 bases and J by 2 bases, leaving 11 bases between them.

This clonotype was seen ten or more times. V gene TRBV9 combines with J gene TRBJ2-1; 8 nucleotides align to TRBD2. Trimming cost V 2 bases and J 5 bases; bases outside gene matches: 12. Germline CDR1 SGDLS, CDR2 YYNGEE. The CDR3 is 17 amino acids. In DNA, the CDR3 is TGTGCCAGCAGCGTCAACCCTTTAGCGGGAAAGAACAATGAGCAGTTCTTC. It yields the protein CASSVNPLAGKNNEQFF.

The chain recombines TRBV5-6 with TRBJ2-1; 7 nucleotides agree with TRBD2. The ends lost 3 bases at V and 4 bases at J; junction bases unmatched: 7. This CDR3 has 15 residues. The germline V gene encodes CDR1 SGHDT and CDR2 YYEEEE. This CDR3 is CASSSQRERYNEQFF. The DNA for the CDR3 is TGTGCCAGCAGCTCCCAGCGGGAACGATACAATGAGCAGTTCTTC.

The rearrangement uses TRBV19 and TRBJ2-1; tentatively, D is TRBD2 (5 bases). Trimming cost V 5 bases and J 3 bases, with 14 bases left between them. CDR3 length equals 15 residues. Germline lookup yields CDR1 LNHDA and CDR2 SQIVND (reference sequence). The CDR3 here is CASSQGWEYYNEQFF. The DNA for the CDR3 is TGTGCCAGTAGTCAAGGGTGGGAGTACTACAATGAGCAGTTCTTC.

This clonotype has ten or more counts. This chain links TRBV3-1 with TRBJ2-1; 14 bases fit TRBD2. Trimming at V came to 3 bases and at J to 8 bases, leaving 6 bases not matched to a gene. Germline assignment: CDR1 LGHDT and CDR2 YNNKEL (reference sequence). The CDR3 sequence is 16 residues long. CDR3 in amino acids: CASSQSGTSGRDEQFF. CDR3 coding DNA: TGTGCCAGCAGCCAGTCCGGGACTAGCGGGAGAGATGAGCAGTTCTTC.

This clonotype appeared a few times. The chain has TRBV10-3 and TRBJ2-7, with D unclear. The CDR3 contains 12 residues. CDR1 and CDR2 (germline): ENHRY, SYGVKD. Between the trimmed V and J ends, which lost 6 bases and 4 bases, there was a span of 10 bases. For the CDR3, the DNA is TGTGCCATCAGGACCTATCGGTACGAGCAGTACTTC. Translating gives CAIRTYRYEQYF.

The J gene is TRBJ2-5, the V gene TRBV5-1; D may be TRBD1 or TRBD2 (5 bases each). Germline CDR1 is SGHRS and CDR2 is YFSETQ. CDR3 length: 14 residues. The ends were cut back, 4 bases at V and 7 bases at J, with 17 bases in the middle. The CDR3 DNA is TGCGCCAGCAGCGGAGAGGGACCTCGTGGGACCCAGTACTTC. Its translation is CASSGEGPRGTQYF.

This clonotype turned up a few times. CDR3 nucleotides: TGCAGCGTTGGCCGGGACCTTGAAGCTTTCTTT. It codes for CSVGRDLEAFF. The chain employs TRBV29-1 and TRBJ1-1, with D maybe TRBD1 (5 bases). V was pared by 4 bases and J by 7 bases, with 10 bases between. The CDR3 covers 11 residues. CDR1 is SQVTM, CDR2 ANQGSEA, per germline.

The chain links TRBV7-2 to TRBJ2-5; TRBD2 is a possible D gene (7 bases). The CDR3 length is 15 residues. CDR1 is SGHTA and CDR2 is FQGNSA in the germline V gene. Trimming took 1 base from V and 5 from J, leaving 14 bases between them. As DNA, the CDR3 is TGTGCCAGCAGCTTAGGGTGGGGGGGCGCGGAGACCCAGTACTTC. Its translation is CASSLGWGGAETQYF. The full variable domain, with the rest looked up from reference TRBV7-2 and TRBJ2-5, is GAGVSQSPSNKVTEKGKDVELRCDPISGHTALYWYRQSLGQGLEFLIYFQGNSAPDKSGLPSDRFSAERTGGSVSTLTIQRTQQEDSAVYLCASSLGWGGAETQYFGPGTRLLVL.

The chain employs TRBV12-3 or TRBV12-4 and TRBJ2-5; D might be TRBD1 (6 bases). This CDR3 spans 14 amino acids. Trimming removed 2 bases from V and 6 bases from J, with 13 bases in between. CDR3 sequence reads: CASSLTQGIKTQYF. In DNA form, the CDR3 reads TGTGCCAGCAGTTTAACGCAGGGGATTAAGACCCAGTACTTC.

This clonotype was seen many times. The rearrangement links TRBV5-1 to TRBJ2-1; 7 bases line up with TRBD2. After removal of 0 bases from V and 7 bases from J, the junction contained 7 bases not matched to a gene. The length of the CDR3 is 15 residues. Germline V gives CDR1 SGHRS, CDR2 YFSETQ. This chain's CDR3 is CASSLVAGEWNEQFF. The CDR3 DNA reads TGCGCCAGCAGCTTGGTTGCGGGAGAGTGGAATGAGCAGTTCTTC.

Here the CDR3 reads CASRIGQVTGELFF. CDR3 in DNA: TGCGCCAGCAGGATTGGACAGGTCACCGGGGAGCTGTTTTTT. This chain links TRBV10-1 with TRBJ2-2, with TRBD1 identical over 7 bases. The CDR3 is 14 residues long. Germline V gene lookup returns CDR1 WNHNN and CDR2 SYGVQD (reference sequence). V gave up 6 bases and J gave up 4 bases; unmatched junction bases: 5.

This clonotype was observed many times. The chain employs TRBV20-1 and TRBJ2-3; 9 bases fit TRBD2. Germline V CDR1 and CDR2: DFQATT, SNEGSKA (reference sequence). J was trimmed by 3 bases and V by 6 bases; bases with no gene match: 10. This CDR3 has 15 amino acids. The CDR3 protein is CSASTSGRGTDTQYF. CDR3 in DNA: TGCAGTGCGTCTACTAGCGGGCGCGGAACAGATACGCAGTATTTT.

This chain joins TRBV5-1 and TRBJ1-2; tentative D call: TRBD1 (6 bases). The ends were cut back, 1 base at V and 14 bases at J, with 15 bases in the middle. This CDR3 is built from 12 residues. Germline V gene sequence: CDR1 SGHRS, CDR2 YFSETQ. The DNA of the CDR3 is TGCGCCAGCAGCTTGAATACGGGGGCAGGGACCTTC. Its translation is CASSLNTGAGTF.

This clonotype was seen a few times. This chain links TRBV2 with TRBJ1-1; D possibly corresponds to TRBD1 (5 bases). The germline gives CDR1 SNHLY, CDR2 FYNNEI. V was clipped by 10 bases and J by 1 base, with 10 bases between them. This CDR3 has 12 residues. The CDR3, as DNA: TGTGCCACCTCAAGGGGGAACACTGAAGCTTTCTTT. This gives the protein CATSRGNTEAFF.

This clonotype was seen a handful of times. The genes are TRBV14 and TRBJ2-2, with 12 bases lining up with TRBD2. Germline CDR1 is SGHDN and CDR2 is FVKESK. After removal of 0 bases from V and 5 bases from J, the junction contained 4 bases not matched to a gene. The CDR3 consists of 17 residues. DNA of the CDR3: TGTGCCAGCAGCCAAGATCGACTAGCGGGAGATACCGGGGAGCTGTTTTTT. As protein: CASSQDRLAGDTGELFF.

CDR3 sequence: CASSHIHPRSPGGSNQPQHF. The CDR3 bases are TGCGCCAGCAGCCACATACACCCCCGGTCGCCGGGGGGTAGCAATCAGCCCCAGCATTTT. This chain connects TRBV4-1 to TRBJ1-5; a weak D match, TRBD1 (5 bases). The ends were cut back, 3 bases at V and 0 bases at J, with 24 bases in the middle. The germline CDR1 and CDR2 sequences are MGHRA and YSYEKL. This CDR3 spans 20 amino acids.

This clonotype was counted between two and nine times. The rearrangement joins TRBV27 to TRBJ2-1; the D is unclear. V was trimmed by 3 bases and J by 3 bases, leaving 12 bases between them. From germline, CDR1 is MNHEY and CDR2 SMNVEV (reference sequence). The CDR3 contains 15 residues. The chain's CDR3 is CASSFSSSNYNEQFF. The DNA for the CDR3 is TGTGCCAGCAGTTTCTCCAGTAGTAACTACAATGAGCAGTTCTTC.

This clonotype was detected only a few times. The gene calls are TRBV15 and TRBJ2-2, with D possibly TRBD2 on 5 matching bases. CDR1 is LNHNV and CDR2 is YYDKDF in the germline V gene (reference sequence). V was cut by 2 bases and J by 2 bases, with 9 bases left in between. The length of the CDR3 is 15 residues. The CDR3 DNA is TGTGCCACCAGCAGAACCCGGGGAAACACCGGGGAGCTGTTTTTT. Translation: CATSRTRGNTGELFF.

The chain joins TRBV2 to TRBJ2-2; D unresolved. This CDR3 has 12 residues. V lost 4 bases, J lost 4 bases, and 4 bases lay in between. Per the germline V gene, CDR1 is SNHLY and CDR2 is FYNNEI. This CDR3 reads CASSGGTGELFF. Written as DNA, the CDR3 is TGTGCCAGCAGTGGGGGCACCGGGGAGCTGTTTTTT.

This clonotype was seen many times. The rearrangement uses TRBV29-1 and TRBJ1-2; possible D gene TRBD1, 5 bases. Germline V gives CDR1 SQVTM, CDR2 ANQGSEA. Trimming shortened V by 3 bases and J by 3 bases, and 14 bases separated the two germline ends. CDR3 length: 14 residues. This chain's CDR3 is CSVDLPTRDYGYTF. The CDR3 DNA reads TGCAGCGTTGACTTACCCACCAGGGACTATGGCTACACCTTC.

The chain couples TRBV9 to TRBJ2-7; the D gene is possibly TRBD1 (5 bases). The CDR3 has 13 amino acids. From germline, CDR1 is SGDLS and CDR2 YYNGEE. Between the trimmed V and J ends, which lost 6 bases and 6 bases, there was a span of 16 bases. This CDR3 reads CASTTGLSGEQYV. The CDR3 DNA follows: TGTGCCAGCACAACAGGCCTCTCAGGCGAGCAGTACGTC.

Comment on this clonotype: A much larger clone sits a single nucleotide away, making a read error possible. V and J are TRBV2 and TRBJ2-2; D not resolved. The CDR3 is 12 residues long. The V and J ends lost 6 bases and 3 bases respectively, with 5 bases between them. CDR1 is SNHLY, CDR2 FYNNEI, per germline. The CDR3 spells CASRGYTGELFF. CDR3 nucleotides: TGTGCCAGCAGGGGGTACACCGGGGAGCTGTTTTTT.

Many counts were recorded for this clonotype. The CDR3 DNA reads TGTGCCATCAGTGGACAACCGACCTACGAGCAGTACGTC. This sequence encodes CAISGQPTYEQYV. V usage is TRBV10-3 and J usage is TRBJ2-7; D gene uncertain. V was cut by 4 bases and J by 2 bases, with 9 bases left in between. Germline V gene sequence: CDR1 ENHRY, CDR2 SYGVKD. The CDR3 runs to 13 residues.

This clonotype was counted once. The gene calls are TRBV5-1 and TRBJ2-1, with 10 positions matching TRBD2. The CDR3 runs 18 residues. Germline V gene data show CDR1 as SGHRS and CDR2 as YFSETQ. V lost 2 bases, J lost 2 bases, and 10 bases stayed unmatched. The CDR3 nucleotides are TGCGCCAGCAGCTTTCCCTCTAGCGGGAGTCAAGCCTACAATGAGCAGTTCTTC. This gives the protein CASSFPSSGSQAYNEQFF.

This clonotype was picked up a small number of times. The gene calls are TRBV18 and TRBJ2-2, with unresolved D. The V gene lost 3 bases and the J gene lost 5 bases, with 19 bases spanning the gap. CDR1 KGHSH and CDR2 LQKENI come from the germline V gene. The CDR3 totals 17 residues. The CDR3 DNA is TGTGCCAGCTCACCCCACCGGGTGGGAAGGGTGACCGGGGAGCTGTTTTTT. It codes for CASSPHRVGRVTGELFF.